This T cell receptor beta chain appears in the sequencing data of a study of blood T cell repertoires in COVID-19. The CDR3 length is 16 residues. Some clones are missing from TCRdb's copy, which holds only in-frame ones; the method was immunoSEQ multiplex PCR. Of approximately 300,000 clones listed, roughly 89% are singletons. This clone was observed a single time. This sequence was found in a woman in her twenties or thirties who had recovered from COVID-19. Material: PBMCs or T cells enriched from blood (not recorded which). V gene TRBV21-1 combines with J gene TRBJ2-5; TRBD1, as called in the table, went unchecked against the DNA. TRBV21-1 is noted as a pseudogene. In DNA, the CDR3 is TGTGCCAGCAGCAAAGACAGGGGGCGTGTTTCAGAGACCCAGTACTTC. Its translation is CASSKDRGRVSETQYF.